These 16 T cell receptor beta chains originate from one sample sequenced in a study of CD8+CD57+ T cells in acquired aplastic anemia. Sequenced patients had shown CD8+CD57+ cell expansion by flow cytometry. Investigators profiled TCR beta VDJ and CDR3 from genomic DNA template. From the reads, TCRdb called clonotypes with MiXCR, one entry per CDR3 protein. The sample lists over 150,000 distinct CDR3 sequences; 65% to 75% were seen once. Sequences were obtained from sorted CD4+, CD8+, or CD8+CD57+ T cells (not recorded which) from PBMCs. These receptors were obtained from a human donor with aplastic anemia.

The rearrangement uses TRBV7-2 and TRBJ2-7; no firm D call. This CDR3 has 13 amino acids. Per germline, CDR1 SGHTA and CDR2 FQGNSA. Trimming took 1 base from V and 3 from J, leaving 7 bases between them. The CDR3 here is CASSLVRNYEQYF. The CDR3 coding sequence is TGTGCCAGCAGCTTAGTCAGGAACTACGAGCAGTACTTC.

J is TRBJ1-3 and V is TRBV15; D is ambiguous. The germline V gene has CDR1 LNHNV and CDR2 YYDKDF (reference sequence). This CDR3 has 15 amino acids. Trimming removed 5 bases at V and 0 bases at J, with 11 bases between. This CDR3 is CATSSREGSGNTIYF. CDR3 sequence (DNA): TGTGCCACCAGCTCGAGGGAGGGCTCTGGAAACACCATATATTTT. Drawing the rest from reference TRBV15 and TRBJ1-3, the complete variable domain is DAMVIQNPRYQVTQFGKPVTLSCSQTLNHNVMYWYQQKSSQAPKLLFHYYDKDFNNEADTPDNFQSRRPNTSFCFLDIRSPGLGDTAMYLCATSSREGSGNTIYFGEGSWLTVV.

J is TRBJ2-7 and V is TRBV12-3 or TRBV12-4; 8 bases are a match to TRBD1. Losses at the gene ends were 4 bases for V and 6 bases for J; bases not matched to a gene: 5. This CDR3 region has 13 residues. The CDR3 sequence is CASSYRGWVEQYF. The CDR3 DNA sequence: TGTGCCAGCAGTTACAGGGGGTGGGTCGAGCAGTACTTC.

The rearrangement joins TRBV29-1 to TRBJ2-7; 7 bases line up with TRBD1. Germline trimming cut 4 bases from V and 6 bases from J; bases unmatched to any gene: 6. Germline loops: CDR1 SQVTM, CDR2 ANQGSEA. The CDR3 covers 12 residues. CDR3 protein: CSVGQGEVEQYF. CDR3 bases: TGCAGCGTTGGACAGGGAGAGGTCGAGCAGTACTTC.

Only a few counts were recorded for this clonotype. This sequence joins TRBV15 and TRBJ1-2; 7 positions agree with TRBD1. This CDR3 spans 14 amino acids. Trimming took 3 bases from V and 3 from J; bases not matched to a gene: 4. Germline CDR1 is LNHNV and CDR2 is YYDKDF (reference sequence). The CDR3 sequence: CATSSTGVDYGYTF. The CDR3 coding sequence is TGTGCCACCAGCAGTACAGGGGTGGACTATGGCTACACCTTC.

This sequence joins TRBV7-6 and TRBJ2-5, with 8 bases aligning to TRBD2. CDR1 SGHVS and CDR2 FNYEAQ come from the germline V gene. With V trimmed by 1 base and J by 9 bases, 10 bases remained unmatched. The CDR3 is 15 residues long. The CDR3 DNA reads TGTGCCAGCAGCTTAGTCACCGGGACTAGTACGTCCCAGTACTTC. Protein sequence: CASSLVTGTSTSQYF.

The chain combines TRBV10-3 with TRBJ2-1; 12 bases map to TRBD1. Trimming removed 3 bases from V and 10 bases from J; junction bases left unmatched: 4. The CDR3 runs to 14 residues. CDR1 is ENHRY and CDR2 is SYGVKD in the germline V gene. The CDR3 nucleotides are TGTGCCATCAGTGATGGGACAGGGGGCAAGGAGCAGTTCTTC. It translates to CAISDGTGGKEQFF.

V usage is TRBV7-6 and J usage is TRBJ2-3; perhaps TRBD1 as D (5 bases). This CDR3 contains 15 residues. Germline V gives CDR1 SGHVS, CDR2 FNYEAQ. Trimming stripped 2 bases from V and 2 bases from J, with 11 bases between. CDR3 in amino acids: CASSLNSRATDTQYF. For the CDR3, the DNA is TGTGCCAGCAGCTTAAATAGCAGGGCCACAGATACGCAGTATTTT.

This chain uses TRBV10-2 with TRBJ2-7; 8 nucleotides line up with TRBD1. After removal of 6 bases from V and 5 bases from J, the junction contained 9 bases not matched to a gene. The germline V gene encodes CDR1 WSHSY and CDR2 SAAADI. This CDR3 region has 14 residues. This chain's CDR3 is CASRGPGQGNEQYF. CDR3 bases: TGCGCCAGCAGGGGACCCGGACAGGGAAACGAGCAGTACTTC.

V and J are TRBV15 and TRBJ2-1; 12 bases fit TRBD2. V trimming: 2 bases; J trimming: 4 bases; junction bases outside the gene matches: 3. This CDR3 is built from 16 residues. Germline CDR1 is LNHNV and CDR2 is YYDKDF (reference sequence). The CDR3 spells CATSRTGLAGYNEQFF. The CDR3 DNA sequence: TGTGCCACCAGCAGAACTGGACTAGCGGGGTACAATGAGCAGTTCTTC.

The chain links TRBV19 to TRBJ1-1; D is possibly TRBD1 (6 bases). CDR1 and CDR2 from the germline V gene are LNHDA and SQIVND (reference sequence). This CDR3 is built from 14 residues. Deletions cut 6 bases from V and 8 bases from J, with 19 bases between. CDR3 in amino acids: CASSLVSRGTEAFF. DNA of the CDR3: TGTGCCAGTAGCCTAGTTTCCAGGGGTACCGAAGCTTTCTTT.

J is TRBJ2-1 and V is TRBV5-1, with D maybe TRBD2 (6 bases). With 3 bases removed from V and 3 bases from J, the gap between germline ends came to 13 bases. Germline CDR1 reads SGHRS; CDR2 reads YFSETQ. The CDR3 totals 15 residues. For the CDR3, the DNA is TGCGCCAGCAGCTCTAGACTAGTCCTCTACAATGAGCAGTTCTTC. Protein sequence: CASSSRLVLYNEQFF.

The rearrangement links TRBV29-1 to TRBJ1-2; TRBD1 is a possible D gene (5 bases). This CDR3 is built from 11 residues. Trimming removed 6 bases from V and 7 bases from J, with 12 bases in between. The germline gives CDR1 SQVTM, CDR2 ANQGSEA. CDR3: CSVLAGAGYTF. The CDR3 nucleotides are TGCAGCGTCTTAGCTGGGGCTGGCTACACCTTC.

As DNA, the CDR3 is TGTGCCAGCAGCTTGGCCGGGCACGGGAACGAGCAGTTCTTC. It encodes CASSLAGHGNEQFF. This chain links TRBV5-6 with TRBJ2-1, with D possibly TRBD2 on 5 matching bases. Germline assignment: CDR1 SGHDT and CDR2 YYEEEE. The ends were cut back, 0 bases at V and 10 bases at J, with 14 bases in the middle. This CDR3 comprises 14 residues.

CDR3 bases: TGTGCCACCAGTGATTCAGCCTTTACAGATACGCAGTATTTT. This gives the protein CATSDSAFTDTQYF. The chain recombines TRBV24-1 with TRBJ2-3; D gene uncertain. CDR1 KGHDR and CDR2 SFDVKD come from the germline V gene. Deletions cut 2 bases from V and 3 bases from J, with 8 bases between. The CDR3 runs 14 residues.

In this sample, this clonotype turned up a few times. The chain has TRBV7-9 and TRBJ2-7; no firm D call. V dropped 1 base and J dropped 3 bases, with 4 bases sitting between them. The CDR3 consists of 12 residues. Germline CDR1 and CDR2: SEHNR and FQNEAQ (reference sequence). This CDR3 reads CASSLVDYEQYF. The CDR3 DNA is TGTGCCAGCAGCTTAGTCGACTACGAGCAGTACTTC.